This T cell receptor (beta chain) was identified in a study of siplizumab effects on memory and regulatory T cells (dated by TCRdb to about 2019). Notes on the research overall: The study examined how the anti-CD2 antibody siplizumab affects alloreactive T-cell subsets in allogeneic mixed lymphocyte reactions built from human PBMCs. Paper-wide results and their limitations: Compared with memory T cells, unstimulated naive T cells appeared more diverse, and naive cells seemed to make a substantial contribution to the alloresponse. The suppressive function of proliferating Tregs from siplizumab cultures was not functionally confirmed. In reactions with siplizumab, an average of about 75% of mappable alloreactive CD4+ clones were Treg-derived, compared with 25% to 30% in control reactions. Because sequences at frequencies below about 10^-5 were poorly captured, only a minor fraction of alloreactive clones could be mapped back to unstimulated subsets. For roughly 75-96% of proliferating CD4+ or CD8+ clones, no naive or memory phenotype could be assigned. Siplizumab significantly lowered the cumulative frequency of alloreactive sequences that could be traced to unstimulated CD4+ memory T cells.

Library preparation was by the immunoSEQ multiplex PCR assay. About 9.9 x 10^4 TCR templates per sample were assayed by the deep sequencing platform. Genomic DNA extracted from sorted T cells was the material used for TCRbeta CDR3 sequencing. As for the original processing: The R programming language was used for the clonal analysis of the TCRbeta CDR3 data. Unstimulated samples were compared with post-reaction CFSE-low samples to define alloreactive CD4+ and CD8+ clones. Regulatory or non-regulatory origin was assigned to alloreactive CD4+ clones by matching of sequences to sorted unstimulated Treg and non-Treg repertoires. The source is immuneACCESS, and TCRdb retained only in-frame sequences with V and J called. Part of the clones is not carried over; for the studies checked, unresolved V genes explain less than half of this, and the remainder is unexplained. V, J and clone size derive from that table, while D and trimming were established from the DNA sequence. This sample holds some 100,000 clones; around 90% were observed only once. 0.73% of the sample is taken by the ten largest.

This clone was counted only a few times. This clone's antigen is unknown. Within one base of it there is no much larger clone, and no base qualities were kept. The CDR3, from cysteine to phenylalanine, totals 16 residues. Left in the record is the CDR3 DNA by itself, 48 bases read in frame from the first base. At the junction V is shortened by 2 bases and J by 1 base, with 14 bases in between. The germline V gene (reference sequence) supplies CDR1 SEHNR and CDR2 FQNEAQ. Sorted unstimulated T cells and proliferating T cells recovered from mixed lymphocyte reactions underwent TCRbeta CDR3 sequencing. Fresh whole blood from about 10 HLA-typed healthy donors served as the source for isolating PBMCs. To map where alloreactive clones came from, unstimulated CD4+ regulatory T cells were FACS-sorted.

Sequences were obtained from Tregs sorted from blood. The clonotype originates from a human donor in good health. The chain employs TRBV7-9 and TRBJ1-1, and TRBD1 may be the D gene, going by 5 matching bases. The CDR3 loop reads CASSLTAGRGNTEAFF. The DNA sequence is as follows: TGTGCCAGCAGCTTAACGGCGGGACGCGGGAACACTGAAGCTTTCTTT.